This TCR beta chain emerged from a study of OX40 agonist ivuxolimab in advanced cancers. Whole-study context: Patients were dosed with the agonistic anti-OX40 (CD134) antibody ivuxolimab. Intravenous ivuxolimab was administered to patients every 2 weeks at 0.01 to 10 mg/kg. Partial responses were achieved by three patients: one hepatocellular carcinoma, two cutaneous melanoma.

The junction had 3 bases not matched to a gene; V was cut back by 3 bases and J by 7 bases. The CDR3 sequence is 13 residues long. Germline CDR1 and CDR2: SGHRS and YFSETQ. Measured with immunoSEQ multiplex PCR; TCRdb has only the in-frame clones, and not every one. The sample includes over 70,000 clones, 80% to 90% of them seen just once. Patients had blood sampled at baseline and again on cycle 4 day 1 and cycle 7 day 1. This chain uses TRBV5-1 with TRBJ1-4; 7 bases agree with TRBD1. This clonotype was obtained from an adult with an advanced solid tumor such as melanoma, head and neck, liver or kidney cancer. The sequenced sample was CD4+ or CD8+ T cells sorted from blood, obtained in a trial of the OX40 agonist ivuxolimab. The CDR3: CASSWRGREKLFF. CDR3 nucleotides: TGCGCCAGCAGCTGGAGGGGGCGTGAAAAACTGTTTTTT.